This passage covers 26 T cell receptor beta chains from one sample sequenced in a study of T cells in tumors after PD-1 blockade. The table came from immunoSEQ multiplex PCR; TCRdb's copy has only in-frame clones and leaves some out. Of approximately 63,000 clones in the sample, 74% are singletons; the top ten hold 4% to 5%. The material sequenced was PBMCs, taken after anti-PD-1 treatment. These receptors were taken from a human donor with basal cell carcinoma.

The sample holds many counts of this clone. The chain has TRBV11-3 and TRBJ2-7, with TRBD2 identical over 14 bases. The CDR3 totals 15 residues. Germline V CDR1 and CDR2: SGHNT, YENEEA. V was clipped by 5 bases and J by 4 bases; unmatched bases: 4. CDR3 nucleotide sequence: TGTGCCAGCAGCCCCGGACTAGCGGGGGGATACGAGCAGTACTTC. Protein sequence: CASSPGLAGGYEQYF.

A few counts support this clone. The gene calls are TRBV6-1 and TRBJ1-1; D is ambiguous. CDR3 length: 13 amino acids. Germline values: CDR1 MNHNS, CDR2 SASEGT. Trimming removed 1 base at V and 1 base at J, with 4 bases between. The CDR3 region has the DNA TGTGCCAGCAGTGAAGATGAGAACACTGAAGCTTTCTTT. Translation: CASSEDENTEAFF.

V gene TRBV5-5 combines with J gene TRBJ2-7; no firm D call. The CDR3 has 14 amino acids. Between the trimmed V and J ends, which lost 0 bases and 2 bases, there was a span of 9 bases. Germline CDR1 is SGHKS and CDR2 is YYEKEE (reference sequence). The CDR3 is CASSLANSPYEQYF. CDR3 bases: TGTGCCAGCAGCTTGGCGAACAGTCCCTACGAGCAGTACTTC.

This clone turned up a few times. J is TRBJ2-2 and V is TRBV10-3, with a tentative D call TRBD2 (7 bases). The CDR3 spans 18 residues. Germline V gene lookup returns CDR1 ENHRY and CDR2 SYGVKD. With 2 bases removed from V and 0 bases from J, the gap between germline ends came to 16 bases. The CDR3 DNA follows: TGTGCCATCAGTGAGGCAGGGAGGGGGGGACCGAACACCGGGGAGCTGTTTTTT. It yields the protein CAISEAGRGGPNTGELFF.

This clone came up once. The genes are TRBV3-1 (or the pseudogene TRBV3-2) and TRBJ1-5, with TRBD1 as a possible D gene (6 bases). The germline V gene encodes CDR1 LGHDT and CDR2 YNNKEL (reference sequence). V was cut by 2 bases and J by 0 bases, with 8 bases left in between. The CDR3 has 15 residues. For the CDR3, the DNA is TGTGCCAGCAGCCAACGGACAGATAGCAATCAGCCCCAGCATTTT. Amino acids: CASSQRTDSNQPQHF.

In its sample, this clone was seen once. The chain has TRBV10-2 and TRBJ1-1; D is unresolved. The CDR3 has 14 amino acids. CDR1 and CDR2 from the germline V gene are WSHSY and SAAADI. V lost 5 bases to trimming and J lost 1 base, with 11 bases between them. This CDR3 is CASSRTLSNTEAFF. In DNA form, the CDR3 reads TGCGCCAGCAGTCGGACCCTCTCGAACACTGAAGCTTTCTTT.

The rearrangement uses TRBV19 and TRBJ1-2; D remains unclear. V dropped 5 bases and J dropped 5 bases, with 12 bases sitting between them. The CDR3 consists of 13 residues. In germline, CDR1 is LNHDA, CDR2 SQIVND (reference sequence). The CDR3 region has the DNA TGTGCCAGTAGTGTGGGCCTTGAATATGGCTACACCTTC. Translating gives CASSVGLEYGYTF. Full variable domain (outside the CDR3, taken from reference TRBV19 and TRBJ1-2): DGGITQSPKYLFRKEGQNVTLSCEQNLNHDAMYWYRQDPGQGLRLIYYSQIVNDFQKGDIAEGYSVSREKKESFPLTVTSAQKNPTAFYLCASSVGLEYGYTFGSGTRLTVV.

This sequence joins TRBV7-8 and TRBJ1-5; no clear D gene. This CDR3 region has 15 residues. Germline CDR1 SGHVS, CDR2 FQNEAQ. The V and J ends lost 3 bases and 5 bases respectively, with 14 bases between them. CDR3 amino acids: CASSFNDGIDQPQHF. DNA of the CDR3: TGTGCCAGCAGCTTTAACGATGGGATTGATCAGCCCCAGCATTTT. Supplemented by reference TRBV7-8 and TRBJ1-5, the full variable domain reads GAGVSQSPRYKVAKRGQDVALRCDPISGHVSLFWYQQALGQGPEFLTYFQNEAQLDKSGLPSDRFFAERPEGSVSTLKIQRTQQEDSAVYLCASSFNDGIDQPQHFGDGTRLSIL.

The chain has TRBV10-1 and TRBJ1-5; D is ambiguous. Between the trimmed V and J ends, which lost 3 bases and 3 bases, there was a span of 9 bases. Germline CDR1 WNHNN, CDR2 SYGVQD (reference sequence). CDR3 length: 14 residues. Here the CDR3 DNA reads TGCGCCAGCAGTGAAGGCCGAAACAATCAGCCCCAGCATTTT. It translates to CASSEGRNNQPQHF.

The V call is TRBV6-8, the J call TRBJ1-2; D uncertain. V was cut by 7 bases and J by 0 bases, with 6 bases left in between. This CDR3 is built from 12 residues. Germline V gene lookup returns CDR1 MNHGY and CDR2 SAAAGT. In DNA form, the CDR3 reads TGTGCCAGCAATTGCACTAACTATGGCTACACCTTC. Translation gives CASNCTNYGYTF.

This clone was seen a single time. The rearrangement links TRBV30 to TRBJ1-6; D is perhaps TRBD1 (5 bases). Trimming removed 1 base at V and 10 bases at J, with 20 bases between. This CDR3 contains 16 residues. Germline-derived CDR1 and CDR2 are GTSNPN and SVGIG (reference sequence). Written as DNA, the CDR3 is TGTGCCTGGAGTGCCAGAGGAGGGGACGGTGGCTCACCCCTCCACTTT. Encoded protein: CAWSARGGDGGSPLHF.

The V and J genes are TRBV10-3 and TRBJ2-1; 7 bases are a match to TRBD1. The CDR3 runs 15 residues. The V gene's germline CDR1 is ENHRY and CDR2 SYGVKD. Trimming removed 2 bases from V and 5 bases from J; junction bases left unmatched: 6. For the CDR3, the DNA is TGTGCCATCAGTGAGCTTCCCAGGGGGAACAATGAGCAGTTCTTC. Protein sequence: CAISELPRGNNEQFF.

The chain employs TRBV6-1 and TRBJ1-2; 7 positions match TRBD1. V gave up 3 bases and J gave up 5 bases; unmatched junction bases: 6. The germline CDR1 and CDR2 sequences are MNHNS and SASEGT. The CDR3 runs 14 residues. In nucleotides, the CDR3 is TGTGCCAGCAGTGACAGGGGGGGAGGGTATGGCTACACCTTC. It yields the protein CASSDRGGGYGYTF.

V gene TRBV6-5 combines with J gene TRBJ2-7, with TRBD1 identical over 8 bases. Trimming removed 9 bases from V and 2 bases from J; junction bases left unmatched: 3. The germline V gene has CDR1 MNHEY and CDR2 SVGAGI. This CDR3 is 12 amino acids long. CDR3 DNA sequence: TGTGCCAGATGGGACAGGACCTACGAGCAGTACTTC. It encodes CARWDRTYEQYF.

This clone has just a few counts. The chain links TRBV2 to TRBJ2-7, with a possible D match to TRBD1 (6 bases). This CDR3 contains 14 residues. Germline CDR1 reads SNHLY; CDR2 reads FYNNEI. V was pared by 5 bases and J by 0 bases, with 11 bases between. CDR3 in amino acids: CASSSTGSSYEQYF. The CDR3 nucleotides are TGTGCCAGCAGTTCAACAGGGAGCTCCTACGAGCAGTACTTC.

This clone was counted between two and nine times. The chain has TRBV7-9 and TRBJ2-2, with 9 nucleotides matching TRBD1. This CDR3 spans 15 amino acids. V gave up 3 bases and J gave up 4 bases; unmatched junction bases: 3. In germline, CDR1 is SEHNR, CDR2 FQNEAQ (reference sequence). CDR3 sequence: CASSFGTGFTGELFF. The CDR3 coding sequence is TGTGCCAGCAGCTTTGGGACAGGGTTCACCGGGGAGCTGTTTTTT.

V is TRBV6-1 and J is TRBJ1-2; D gene ambiguous. This CDR3 has 13 amino acids. Germline assignment: CDR1 MNHNS and CDR2 SASEGT. Between the trimmed V and J ends, which lost 2 bases and 4 bases, there was a span of 8 bases. The CDR3 bases are TGTGCCAGCAGTGAACGGGCAGTCTATGGCTACACCTTC. Its translation is CASSERAVYGYTF.

This rearrangement joins TRBV3-1 (or the pseudogene TRBV3-2) to TRBJ2-1, with 8 bases fitting TRBD2. The CDR3 has 14 amino acids. The V gene's germline CDR1 is LGHDT and CDR2 YNNKEL (reference sequence). The V and J ends lost 4 bases and 6 bases, in that order; junction bases with no gene match: 5. The CDR3 DNA follows: TGTGCCAGCAGCCGCGCCGGGACTAGCAATGAGCAGTTCTTC. It encodes CASSRAGTSNEQFF.

V and J are TRBV19 and TRBJ2-1; the D gene is possibly TRBD2 (7 bases). V was trimmed by 11 bases and J by 3 bases, leaving 26 bases between them. From germline, CDR1 is LNHDA and CDR2 SQIVND (reference sequence). The CDR3 contains 17 residues. Written as DNA, the CDR3 is TGTGCCGCCGCGGAGGGGAGGGGGGTCCCGAACTACAATGAGCAGTTCTTC. It specifies CAAAEGRGVPNYNEQFF.

The chain combines TRBV6-1 with TRBJ2-7; D gene ambiguous. V lost 3 bases, J lost 2 bases, and 8 bases lay in between. Germline V gene sequence: CDR1 MNHNS, CDR2 SASEGT. The length of the CDR3 is 13 residues. CDR3 DNA sequence: TGTGCCAGCAGTGACGCACGTACCTACGAGCAGTACTTC. It translates to CASSDARTYEQYF.

The rearrangement links TRBV7-8 to TRBJ2-7; 7 bases agree with TRBD2. Germline V lookup: CDR1 SGHVS, CDR2 FQNEAQ. The CDR3 covers 13 residues. After removal of 5 bases from V and 7 bases from J, the junction contained 8 bases not matched to a gene. The CDR3 sequence: CASSREAGREQYF. CDR3 nucleotides: TGTGCCAGCAGCCGGGAAGCGGGGAGGGAGCAGTACTTC.

The sample holds one count of this clone. The chain combines TRBV12-3 or TRBV12-4 with TRBJ1-3; tentatively, D is TRBD1 (5 bases). V was shortened by 11 bases and J by 0 bases, with 11 bases between the two germline ends. This CDR3 region has 13 residues. CDR3 nucleotides: TGTGCCGAGGGGAGGGACTCTGGAAACACCATATATTTT. Protein: CAEGRDSGNTIYF.

This chain uses TRBV23-1 with TRBJ2-7; 11 bases are shared with TRBD2. TRBV23-1 is known as an ORF, though its function is uncertain. CDR3 length: 16 residues. V gave up 7 bases and J gave up 5 bases; unmatched junction bases: 13. The CDR3 spells CASKRDSGGEWNEQYF. For the CDR3, the DNA is TGCGCCAGCAAACGGGATAGCGGGGGGGAATGGAACGAGCAGTACTTC.

This clone was seen a handful of times. This chain links TRBV3-1 (or the pseudogene TRBV3-2) with TRBJ2-7; no reliable D call. Germline V gives CDR1 LGHDT, CDR2 YNNKEL (reference sequence). V lost 4 bases, J lost 3 bases, and 10 bases lay in between. This CDR3 has 13 amino acids. The CDR3, as DNA: TGTGCCAGCAGCCCACGGACGTTCTACGAGCAGTACTTC. Its translation: CASSPRTFYEQYF.

V and J are TRBV3-1 (or the pseudogene TRBV3-2) and TRBJ2-5; no firm D call. Trimming removed 0 bases at V and 2 bases at J, with 13 bases between. Looked up from germline, CDR1 is LGHDT and CDR2 is YNNKEL (reference sequence). The CDR3 extends over 16 amino acids. The CDR3 loop reads CASSQEVLGAQETQYF. CDR3 DNA sequence: TGTGCCAGCAGCCAAGAAGTCCTAGGCGCACAAGAGACCCAGTACTTC.

The J gene is TRBJ2-2, the V gene TRBV12-3 or TRBV12-4; D is undetermined. Between the trimmed V and J ends, which lost 6 bases and 8 bases, there was a span of 10 bases. The CDR3 has 12 residues. The CDR3 sequence: CASSLALGELFF. The DNA of the CDR3 is TGTGCCAGCAGCTTGGCCTTAGGGGAGCTGTTTTTT.